This T cell receptor (beta chain) was profiled in a study of Ad26.COV2.S vaccination and SARS-CoV-2 variants. V was trimmed by 3 bases and J by 5 bases, leaving 12 bases between them. This CDR3 has 14 amino acids. CDR1 and CDR2 from the germline V gene are MNHEY and SMNVEV (reference sequence). Treatment specified: around 19 received Ad26.COV2.S at low or high dose, single or two shots; about 5 received placebo; per-sample allocation not given. Samples were taken on day 63 after the first vaccine or placebo injection. Using immunoSEQ multiplex PCR, the repertoire was profiled, and TCRdb retains in-frame clones only, with some absent. The table includes roughly 380,000 clones, more than 75% detected once.

The V gene is TRBV27, the J gene TRBJ2-3, with D perhaps matching TRBD1 (5 bases). The sample in question was peripheral blood, obtained in a trial of Ad26.COV2.S vaccine versus placebo. The sequence came from a person aged 18-60 years who received the Ad26.COV2.S COVID-19 vaccine or a placebo. CDR3 sequence: CASSLTQGRDTQYF. The DNA for the CDR3 is TGTGCCAGCAGTTTGACCCAGGGCAGAGATACGCAGTATTTT.